The next 18 T cell receptor beta chains were all read from a single sample in a study of chemoradiotherapy in HPV16-positive cancers. The repertoire was sequenced with immunoSEQ multiplex PCR; TCRdb's copy has only in-frame clones and lacks some. The sample yields approximately 23,000 clones, roughly 66% seen once. Specimen collection occurred from a patient who underwent chemoradiotherapy. The receptors shown here come from a human donor with HPV-associated anogenital cancer.

The rearrangement uses TRBV6-1 and TRBJ1-1; D uncertain. Trimming removed 8 bases from V and 6 bases from J, with 19 bases in between. This CDR3 spans 14 amino acids. CDR1 MNHNS and CDR2 SASEGT come from the germline V gene. CDR3 DNA sequence: TGTGCCAGCGGGGTGGGCCTGGAGTGGGCTGAAGCTTTCTTT. Translating it yields CASGVGLEWAEAFF.

This clone came up a few times. The chain employs TRBV5-4 and TRBJ2-4; a possible D gene is TRBD1 (9 bases). This CDR3 is built from 15 residues. Germline CDR1 SGHNT, CDR2 YYREEE (reference sequence). Between the trimmed V and J ends, which lost 4 bases and 4 bases, there was a span of 15 bases. CDR3 nucleotides: TGTGCCAGCAGCCCGGGAGGGACAGGGAAAAACATTCAGTACTTC. Its translation: CASSPGGTGKNIQYF.

The J gene is TRBJ1-4, the V gene TRBV6-6, with D possibly matching TRBD1 (6 bases). This CDR3 region has 16 residues. In germline, CDR1 is MNHNY, CDR2 SVGAGI (reference sequence). V was clipped by 6 bases and J by 0 bases, with 14 bases between them. The chain's CDR3 is CASSTGTRTTNEKLFF. The CDR3 nucleotides read TGTGCCAGCAGCACCGGGACACGCACAACTAATGAAAAACTGTTTTTT.

DNA of the CDR3: TGTGCCAGCAGCTTTCGGGGGGGGAGCACTGAAGCTTTCTTT. Protein sequence: CASSFRGGSTEAFF. The V call is TRBV5-4, the J call TRBJ1-1, with D possibly TRBD1 on 5 matching bases. This CDR3 has 14 amino acids. Looked up from germline, CDR1 is SGHNT and CDR2 is YYREEE (reference sequence). V was cut by 2 bases and J by 4 bases, with 12 bases left in between.

This clone was recorded once. V is TRBV2 and J is TRBJ2-4; D uncertain. This CDR3 is 15 amino acids long. Germline V CDR1 and CDR2: SNHLY, FYNNEI. Trimming stripped 2 bases from V and 1 base from J, with 9 bases between. CDR3 amino acids: CASSEMGLAKNIQYF. DNA for the CDR3: TGTGCCAGCAGTGAAATGGGGTTGGCCAAAAACATTCAGTACTTC.

The chain uses TRBV7-2 and TRBJ2-3; no firm D call. Trimming shortened V by 8 bases and J by 0 bases, and 12 bases separated the two germline ends. The CDR3 runs 14 residues. Germline CDR1 SGHTA, CDR2 FQGNSA. The DNA for the CDR3 is TGTGCCAGCTCCACTTACTTTAGCACAGATACGCAGTATTTT. Amino acids: CASSTYFSTDTQYF. The variable domain in full, with the rest retrieved from reference TRBV7-2 and TRBJ2-3, is GAGVSQSPSNKVTEKGKDVELRCDPISGHTALYWYRQSLGQGLEFLIYFQGNSAPDKSGLPSDRFSAERTGGSVSTLTIQRTQQEDSAVYLCASSTYFSTDTQYFGPGTRLTVL.

CDR3 sequence (DNA): TGTGCCAGCAGCTCCCGGGACAGGAACTATGGCTACACCTTC. Translating gives CASSSRDRNYGYTF. The V and J genes are TRBV4-2 and TRBJ1-2, with TRBD1 identical over 8 bases. CDR1 is LGHNA and CDR2 is YNFKEQ in the germline V gene. This CDR3 is 14 amino acids long. Unmatched junction bases numbered 4, after V lost 5 bases and J lost 2 bases.

The J gene is TRBJ2-7, the V gene TRBV6-6; 7 positions agree with TRBD1. The CDR3 is 14 amino acids. V lost 5 bases, J lost 3 bases, and 7 bases stayed unmatched. The germline gives CDR1 MNHNY, CDR2 SVGAGI (reference sequence). The CDR3 here is CASSQGGLRYEQYF. Here the CDR3 DNA reads TGTGCCAGCAGTCAAGGGGGCTTGCGCTACGAGCAGTACTTC.

The gene calls are TRBV19 and TRBJ2-7; no definite D call. V was trimmed by 5 bases and J by 5 bases, leaving 13 bases between them. Germline CDR1 LNHDA, CDR2 SQIVND (reference sequence). The CDR3 is 13 amino acids. This chain's CDR3 is CASSLILLDEQYF. The CDR3 region has the DNA TGTGCCAGTAGTCTCATACTTTTGGACGAGCAGTACTTC.

This clone showed up just a few times. The rearrangement links TRBV7-6 to TRBJ2-1, with a weak D call TRBD2 (6 bases). This CDR3 comprises 15 residues. Trimming left V 1 base short and J 5 bases short, with 12 bases between. CDR1 SGHVS and CDR2 FNYEAQ come from the germline V gene. The CDR3 spells CASSLGGGNHNEQFF. The DNA of the CDR3 is TGTGCCAGCAGCTTAGGAGGCGGGAACCACAATGAGCAGTTCTTC.

Notes on this clone: The same CDR3 can be traced to other DNA sequences in this sample. The V gene is TRBV19, the J gene TRBJ1-2, with 12 bases lining up with TRBD1. The CDR3 runs 15 residues. The germline gives CDR1 LNHDA, CDR2 SQIVND (reference sequence). With V trimmed by 7 bases and J by 8 bases, 11 bases remained unmatched. The CDR3 here is CASKGDRGRGGGYTF. The DNA for the CDR3 is TGTGCCAGTAAAGGGGACAGGGGGCGCGGAGGCGGCTACACCTTC.

The J gene is TRBJ1-1, the V gene TRBV7-9, with unresolved D. The CDR3 is made up of 14 amino acids. Germline V gives CDR1 SEHNR, CDR2 FQNEAQ (reference sequence). The V end lost 5 bases, the J end lost 4 bases, and 14 bases lay between the germline ends. The CDR3 protein is CASSETDFGTEAFF. CDR3 sequence (DNA): TGTGCCAGCAGCGAGACGGATTTCGGCACTGAAGCTTTCTTT.

The genes are TRBV9 and TRBJ2-1, with 8 bases identical to TRBD2. This CDR3 has 13 residues. The germline V gene has CDR1 SGDLS and CDR2 YYNGEE. V was clipped by 0 bases and J by 9 bases; unmatched bases: 2. In DNA form, the CDR3 reads TGTGCCAGCAGCGTAGGTAGCGGGGTTGAGCAGTTCTTC. This encodes CASSVGSGVEQFF.

The chain is built from TRBV5-5 and TRBJ1-2, with 7 bases aligning to TRBD1. Germline trimming cut 2 bases from V and 6 bases from J; bases unmatched to any gene: 10. The CDR3 is made up of 15 amino acids. Per germline, CDR1 SGHKS and CDR2 YYEKEE (reference sequence). Written as DNA, the CDR3 is TGTGCCAGCAGCTTCTTGGGCCCTACAGGGGATGGCTACACCTTC. Amino acid sequence: CASSFLGPTGDGYTF.

The CDR3 bases are TGTGCCAGTAGTAACGGACTAGCGGATGGCACAGATACGCAGTATTTT. Translation: CASSNGLADGTDTQYF. The chain links TRBV19 to TRBJ2-3; TRBD2 agrees at 10 bases. The ends lost 4 bases at V and 1 base at J; junction bases unmatched: 5. Germline assignment: CDR1 LNHDA and CDR2 SQIVND (reference sequence). The CDR3 is 16 amino acids.

The chain links TRBV11-2 to TRBJ2-7, with no clear D. Trimming took off 3 bases at V and 4 bases at J, with 10 bases between the two ends. The CDR3 length is 13 residues. The germline V gene encodes CDR1 SGHAT and CDR2 FQNNGV. For the CDR3, the DNA is TGTGCCAGCAGCTTCGGCCCATATTACGAGCAGTACTTC. Protein: CASSFGPYYEQYF. The variable domain in full, with the rest retrieved from reference TRBV11-2 and TRBJ2-7, is EAGVAQSPRYKIIEKRQSVAFWCNPISGHATLYWYQQILGQGPKLLIQFQNNGVVDDSQLPKDRFSAERLKGVDSTLKIQPAKLEDSAVYLCASSFGPYYEQYFGPGTRLTVT.

This clone appeared a few times. V and J are TRBV2 and TRBJ2-7; D unresolved. V lost 4 bases, J lost 3 bases, and 7 bases lay in between. Germline-derived CDR1 and CDR2 are SNHLY and FYNNEI. The CDR3 totals 12 residues. For the CDR3, the DNA is TGTGCCAGCAGTGTTATTGGCTACGAGCAGTACTTC. This sequence encodes CASSVIGYEQYF.

This clone came up once. The chain uses TRBV5-1 and TRBJ2-3; the D gene could be TRBD1 or TRBD2 (7 bases each). Trimming took off 5 bases at V and 2 bases at J, with 15 bases between the two ends. This CDR3 has 15 amino acids. Germline V gene lookup returns CDR1 SGHRS and CDR2 YFSETQ. CDR3 nucleotide sequence: TGCGCCAGCAGAGAGGGGGCGGGGGCCACAGATACGCAGTATTTT. It translates to CASREGAGATDTQYF.